What follows are 29 T cell receptor beta chains derived from one specimen sequenced in a study of cytomegalovirus exposure and HLA in healthy donors. Data came from immunoSEQ multiplex PCR; TCRdb stores just in-frame clones and leaves some out. The sample holds hundreds of thousands of clones, roughly 83% seen once. Sequences were obtained from PBMCs. The origin of the receptors is a woman aged 18-29 years in good health and CMV-seronegative.

CDR3 in DNA: TGCGCCAGCAGCAGGCTAGCGGTCTCGGGGGACAATGAGCAGTTCTTC. This gives the protein CASSRLAVSGDNEQFF. The chain recombines TRBV5-1 with TRBJ2-1; 7 nucleotides match TRBD2. Trimming removed 4 bases from V and 5 bases from J; junction bases left unmatched: 12. The CDR3 loop spans 16 amino acids. CDR1 and CDR2 from the germline V gene are SGHRS and YFSETQ.

This chain connects TRBV6-1 to TRBJ1-1; D remains ambiguous. The CDR3 consists of 12 residues. CDR1 is MNHNS and CDR2 is SASEGT in the germline V gene. Trimming left V 6 bases short and J 0 bases short, with 5 bases between. CDR3 in amino acids: CASRRVNTEAFF. CDR3 in DNA: TGTGCCAGCAGAAGGGTGAACACTGAAGCTTTCTTT.

V and J are TRBV28 and TRBJ1-1; D possibly corresponds to TRBD1 (5 bases). Per the germline V gene, CDR1 is MDHEN and CDR2 is SYDVKM. The CDR3 covers 15 residues. The ends were cut back, 6 bases at V and 4 bases at J, with 18 bases in the middle. CDR3 in amino acids: CASRLPYQGGTEAFF. CDR3 nucleotide sequence: TGTGCCAGCAGGTTACCTTATCAGGGTGGCACTGAAGCTTTCTTT.

This chain joins TRBV5-1 and TRBJ2-5; TRBD2 matches 12 bases. The V and J ends lost 1 base and 5 bases, in that order; junction bases with no gene match: 18. Germline-derived CDR1 and CDR2 are SGHRS and YFSETQ. CDR3 length equals 20 residues. In nucleotides, the CDR3 is TGCGCCAGCAGCTTGAGTGAGACTAGCGGGAGTGTGGGGCTGGGGGAGACCCAGTACTTC. This gives the protein CASSLSETSGSVGLGETQYF.

J is TRBJ1-5 and V is TRBV27; unclear D gene. The germline CDR1 and CDR2 sequences are MNHEY and SMNVEV (reference sequence). The CDR3 length is 14 residues. The V gene lost 8 bases and the J gene lost 0 bases, with 11 bases spanning the gap. The CDR3 region is CASADGYSNQPQHF. In DNA, the CDR3 is TGTGCCAGCGCTGACGGGTATAGCAATCAGCCCCAGCATTTT.

The chain couples TRBV7-3 to TRBJ2-1, with 8 bases that match TRBD1. The V and J ends lost 5 bases and 5 bases, in that order; junction bases with no gene match: 5. This CDR3 region has 14 residues. Per the germline V gene, CDR1 is SGHTA and CDR2 is FQGTGA. The chain's CDR3 is CASSSRTGNNEQFF. In DNA, the CDR3 is TGTGCCAGCAGCAGCCGGACAGGGAACAATGAGCAGTTCTTC.

The chain employs TRBV2 and TRBJ1-2; D is uncertain. The V end lost 8 bases, the J end lost 3 bases, and 10 bases lay between the germline ends. Germline V gene lookup returns CDR1 SNHLY and CDR2 FYNNEI. The CDR3 contains 12 residues. The CDR3 here is CASRGAYYGYTF. The CDR3 region has the DNA TGTGCCAGCCGAGGTGCCTACTATGGCTACACCTTC.

The chain recombines TRBV5-1 with TRBJ1-2, with TRBD1 as a possible D gene (5 bases). The V end was cut by 4 bases, the J end by 2 bases, with 15 bases between. This CDR3 has 15 amino acids. The germline gives CDR1 SGHRS, CDR2 YFSETQ. The CDR3 protein is CASSVDFSGNYGYTF. DNA for the CDR3: TGCGCCAGCAGCGTCGACTTCTCAGGGAACTATGGCTACACCTTC.

In the case of this clone: The same CDR3 also results from other DNA sequences found in this sample. The chain employs TRBV7-9 and TRBJ1-5; 7 nucleotides align to TRBD1. The CDR3 has 14 residues. CDR1 and CDR2 (germline): SEHNR, FQNEAQ (reference sequence). Trimming removed 5 bases from V and 4 bases from J; junction bases left unmatched: 5. DNA for the CDR3: TGTGCCAGCAGCCGGGACAGCTCGAATCAGCCCCAGCATTTT. It specifies CASSRDSSNQPQHF.

The gene calls are TRBV6-6 and TRBJ2-2; D possibly corresponds to TRBD1 (6 bases). Trimming took off 8 bases at V and 4 bases at J, with 11 bases between the two ends. CDR3 length equals 13 residues. Germline CDR1 MNHNY, CDR2 SVGAGI (reference sequence). CDR3 region: CASSTGPTGELFF. CDR3 DNA sequence: TGTGCCAGCTCAACAGGGCCCACCGGGGAGCTGTTTTTT.

This clone was detected only once. A much larger clone sits a single nucleotide away, making a read error possible. The chain has TRBV11-2 and TRBJ2-1; D call uncertain. Germline V lookup: CDR1 SGHAT, CDR2 FQNNGV. The V end was cut by 1 base, the J end by 4 bases, with 5 bases between. The length of the CDR3 is 13 residues. CDR3 nucleotides: TGTGCCAGCAGCTTAGGGGTTTACAATGAGCAGTTCTTC. This sequence encodes CASSLGVYNEQFF.

This chain links TRBV7-9 with TRBJ2-3; D perhaps matches TRBD1 (6 bases). The CDR3 totals 14 residues. V was cut by 4 bases and J by 2 bases, with 10 bases left in between. Per the germline V gene, CDR1 is SEHNR and CDR2 is FQNEAQ (reference sequence). DNA for the CDR3: TGTGCCAGCAGCTCAGGGGCTGACACAGATACGCAGTATTTT. It encodes CASSSGADTDTQYF.

The chain carries TRBV6-5 and TRBJ1-1, with D possibly matching TRBD1 (5 bases). This CDR3 region has 11 residues. Germline-derived CDR1 and CDR2 are MNHEY and SVGAGI. The V and J ends lost 7 bases and 5 bases respectively, with 8 bases between them. CDR3 sequence reads: CASISGTEAFF. CDR3 bases: TGTGCCAGCATCTCAGGGACTGAAGCTTTCTTT.

This chain uses TRBV6-4 with TRBJ2-3; D is perhaps TRBD1 (5 bases). Germline loops: CDR1 MRHNA, CDR2 SNTAGT. This CDR3 is built from 13 residues. The V end lost 2 bases, the J end lost 2 bases, and 5 bases lay between the germline ends. The CDR3 loop is CASSDGATDTQYF. The CDR3 DNA reads as TGTGCCAGCAGTGACGGGGCCACAGATACGCAGTATTTT.

V usage is TRBV9 and J usage is TRBJ2-2; D ambiguous. The length of the CDR3 is 14 residues. Trimming took off 0 bases at V and 4 bases at J, with 7 bases between the two ends. Per the germline V gene, CDR1 is SGDLS and CDR2 is YYNGEE. DNA of the CDR3: TGTGCCAGCAGCGTAGGAAGGGTCACCGGGGAGCTGTTTTTT. This gives the protein CASSVGRVTGELFF.

This chain joins TRBV6-4 and TRBJ1-2; 9 bases fit TRBD1. The CDR3 is 13 residues long. With V trimmed by 6 bases and J by 2 bases, 1 base remained unmatched. CDR1 is MRHNA and CDR2 is SNTAGT in the germline V gene. CDR3 sequence: CASRGQGNYGYTF. In DNA, the CDR3 is TGTGCCAGCAGGGGACAGGGCAACTATGGCTACACCTTC.

This clone was observed a handful of times. The chain employs TRBV30 and TRBJ2-3, with a tentative D call TRBD1 (5 bases). V lost 3 bases and J lost 6, with 16 bases in between. The V gene's germline CDR1 is GTSNPN and CDR2 SVGIG (reference sequence). This CDR3 contains 14 residues. DNA for the CDR3: TGTGCCTGGAGAGGCCCCTGGGGCCCTGATACGCAGTATTTT. This gives the protein CAWRGPWGPDTQYF.

The V call is TRBV27, the J call TRBJ2-1; possibly TRBD2 for D (6 bases). The CDR3 is 16 amino acids. CDR1 is MNHEY and CDR2 is SMNVEV in the germline V gene (reference sequence). Trimming took off 0 bases at V and 4 bases at J, with 13 bases between the two ends. The CDR3 nucleotides are TGTGCCAGCAGTTTATCGGACCAGCGGGCTTACAATGAGCAGTTCTTC. Amino acids: CASSLSDQRAYNEQFF.

V is TRBV18 and J is TRBJ1-1; D unclear. CDR3 length: 14 residues. Germline loops: CDR1 KGHSH, CDR2 LQKENI. Between the trimmed V and J ends, which lost 6 bases and 6 bases, there was a span of 17 bases. The CDR3, as DNA: TGTGCCAGCTCCCGCGGTCAAGGGTTGGCTGAAGCTTTCTTT. Residues: CASSRGQGLAEAFF.

This clone was seen only once. The gene calls are TRBV5-6 and TRBJ2-7; TRBD1 agrees at 7 bases. Germline V gene sequence: CDR1 SGHDT, CDR2 YYEEEE. Trimming took 4 bases from V and 5 from J; bases not matched to a gene: 12. This CDR3 has 15 residues. The CDR3 region is CASSLTWGQQDEQYF. CDR3 DNA: TGTGCCAGCAGCCTCACTTGGGGACAGCAAGACGAGCAGTACTTC. The variable domain in full, completed from reference TRBV5-6 and TRBJ2-7, reads DAGVTQSPTHLIKTRGQQVTLRCSPKSGHDTVSWYQQALGQGPQFIFQYYEEEERQRGNFPDRFSGHQFPNYSSELNVNALLLGDSALYLCASSLTWGQQDEQYFGPGTRLTVT.

This rearrangement joins TRBV18 to TRBJ1-3, with a possible D match to TRBD1 (6 bases). This CDR3 comprises 17 residues. Trimming pared 0 bases from V and 1 base from J, leaving 13 bases between. The germline V gene has CDR1 KGHSH and CDR2 LQKENI. The CDR3 DNA reads as TGTGCCAGCTCACCACCGGGGGGCAGGCAATCTGGAAACACCATATATTTT. This codes for CASSPPGGRQSGNTIYF.

The chain links TRBV5-4 to TRBJ2-7, with no clear D. The CDR3 extends over 14 amino acids. V lost 5 bases and J 6 bases, leaving 18 bases between the germline ends. Germline loops: CDR1 SGHNT, CDR2 YYREEE (reference sequence). The CDR3 here is CASSHFDAPPEQYF. CDR3 in DNA: TGTGCCAGCAGTCATTTTGACGCGCCCCCCGAGCAGTACTTC.

The V gene is TRBV6-5, the J gene TRBJ2-1; 7 nucleotides line up with TRBD1. With V trimmed by 4 bases and J by 13 bases, 13 bases remained unmatched. Germline assignment: CDR1 MNHEY and CDR2 SVGAGI. The CDR3 extends over 14 amino acids. This CDR3 reads CASSSHGDSKSQFF. DNA for the CDR3: TGTGCCAGCAGTTCCCACGGGGACAGCAAGAGTCAGTTCTTC.

This clone was seen a handful of times. Other DNA sequences in this sample translate to the same CDR3. The chain is built from TRBV4-2 and TRBJ2-2, with TRBD2 matching over 10 bases. The ends lost 0 bases at V and 7 bases at J; junction bases unmatched: 8. The CDR3 has 17 amino acids. Germline V CDR1 and CDR2: LGHNA, YNFKEQ. The CDR3, as DNA: TGTGCCAGCAGCCAAGATGGAGCGGGAGGGCCGAGCGGGGAGCTGTTTTTT. Translated: CASSQDGAGGPSGELFF.

The genes are TRBV6-1 and TRBJ2-7, with a possible D match to TRBD1 (6 bases). This CDR3 is 13 amino acids long. Germline V gene lookup returns CDR1 MNHNS and CDR2 SASEGT. The V and J ends lost 6 bases and 12 bases respectively, with 21 bases between them. Here the CDR3 DNA reads TGTGCCAGCAGAGACAGGTCCGGGATCGGTCGGTACTTC. Translating gives CASRDRSGIGRYF.

At least ten counts were recorded for this clone. The chain combines TRBV11-2 with TRBJ1-2; possibly TRBD1 for D (5 bases). V lost 4 bases and J lost 4, with 16 bases in between. The CDR3 is 15 residues long. CDR1 is SGHAT and CDR2 is FQNNGV in the germline V gene. In DNA form, the CDR3 reads TGTGCCAGCAGCTCCTCAAAGGCAGGGCCCTATGGCTACACCTTC. It is translated as CASSSSKAGPYGYTF.

This chain links TRBV5-1 with TRBJ2-2; D is uncertain. CDR1 is SGHRS, CDR2 YFSETQ, per germline. Deletions cut 3 bases from V and 3 bases from J, with 12 bases between. This CDR3 is built from 15 residues. CDR3 amino acids: CASSSKGRDTGELFF. The CDR3 DNA reads TGCGCCAGCAGCTCCAAGGGCCGAGACACCGGGGAGCTGTTTTTT.

The chain combines TRBV5-1 with TRBJ2-7; D is unresolved. V lost 0 bases to trimming and J lost 3 bases, with 13 bases between them. This CDR3 contains 15 residues. CDR1 and CDR2 from the germline V gene are SGHRS and YFSETQ. In nucleotides, the CDR3 is TGCGCCAGCAGCTTGGGTGCAGTGGGCTACTACGAGCAGTACTTC. Translated: CASSLGAVGYYEQYF.

The chain couples TRBV28 to TRBJ2-7; 12 nucleotides align to TRBD1. J lost 6 bases, V lost 3 bases, and 12 bases had no gene match. Germline values: CDR1 MDHEN, CDR2 SYDVKM. CDR3 length: 17 amino acids. CDR3 residues: CASSLPTAGTGGGEQYF. The CDR3 DNA reads TGTGCCAGCAGTTTGCCGACGGCCGGGACAGGGGGCGGCGAGCAGTACTTC.